This entry concerns a single T cell receptor (beta chain). CDR3 length equals 15 residues. V trimming: 4 bases; J trimming: 4 bases; junction bases outside the gene matches: 10. The germline gives CDR1 GTSNPN, CDR2 SVGIG (reference sequence). This specimen belongs to a study of shared clonotypes between healthy human individuals. Generated by immunoSEQ multiplex PCR, the TCRdb table keeps only in-frame clones and is missing some. The table records 2 million to 2.5 million clones, 93% of them present only once. Donors were Caucasian adults residing in Nashville, Tennessee, USA. This chain uses TRBV30 with TRBJ1-2; 9 bases map to TRBD1. The sequenced material came from naive CD4+ T cells from PBMCs. Subset given: CD45RA+ positively selected. The clonotype originates from a man between 18 and 29 years old in good health. Some clones in this sample may be carry-over from other donors' samples. The CDR3 loop reads CAWITGTGSRYGYTF. The CDR3 DNA is TGTGCCTGGATAACCGGGACAGGGTCCCGCTATGGCTACACCTTC.